The rows below give T cell receptor beta chains drawn from one sample of a study of human T cells and chemical hapten exposure. Each CDR3 protein is one row after TCRdb ran MiXCR on the 5' RACE reads. The sample includes 120,000 to 150,000 distinct CDR3 sequences, approximately 4% of them seen just once. The source is a female donor in good health. The CDR3 runs from the conserved cysteine through the conserved F or W.

j_gene: TRBJ2-5; len: 13; v_gene: TRBV12-5; CDR3aa: CASGWTGVETQYF
j_gene: TRBJ2-5; len: 16; v_gene: TRBV2; CDR3aa: CASSEALASIEETQYF
j_gene: TRBJ1-3; len: 21; v_gene: TRBV27; CDR3aa: CASSSYSGRLGGSLSGNTIYF
j_gene: TRBJ1-1; len: 15; v_gene: TRBV20-1; CDR3aa: CSARDRKAGDTEAFF
j_gene: TRBJ1-6; len: 16; v_gene: TRBV6-6; CDR3aa: CASSYSRAGSNSPLHF
j_gene: TRBJ1-1; len: 13; v_gene: TRBV20-1; CDR3aa: CSASAGLNTEAFF
j_gene: TRBJ1-5; len: 17; v_gene: TRBV27; CDR3aa: CASSLWGGGGRDQPQHF
j_gene: TRBJ2-7; len: 13; v_gene: TRBV12-3/TRBV12-4; CDR3aa: CASSFGRAYEQYF
j_gene: TRBJ2-5; len: 20; v_gene: TRBV28; CDR3aa: CASSVGGLAGAINPQETQYF
j_gene: TRBJ1-5; len: 14; v_gene: TRBV20-1; CDR3aa: CSASRQGESQPQHF
j_gene: TRBJ1-2; len: 19; v_gene: TRBV6-4; CDR3aa: CASSDSFAGTGGASYGYTF
j_gene: TRBJ1-6; len: 14; v_gene: TRBV12-3/TRBV12-4; CDR3aa: CASSFTGRDSPLHF
j_gene: TRBJ2-2; len: 16; v_gene: TRBV7-3; CDR3aa: CASSRAPSANTGELFF
j_gene: TRBJ2-7; len: 15; v_gene: TRBV6-1; CDR3aa: CASSENPGAIYEQYF
j_gene: TRBJ1-1; len: 13; v_gene: TRBV20-1; CDR3aa: CSARFLQNTEAFF
j_gene: TRBJ2-7; len: 15; v_gene: TRBV7-9; CDR3aa: CASSAQGQADYEQYF
j_gene: TRBJ2-1; len: 13; v_gene: TRBV7-8; CDR3aa: CASSAPKYNEQFF
j_gene: TRBJ2-1; len: 14; v_gene: TRBV6-6; CDR3aa: CASSYDSSYNEQFF
j_gene: TRBJ2-3; len: 15; v_gene: TRBV7-8; CDR3aa: CASSSEQGIGDTQYF
j_gene: TRBJ2-1; len: 13; v_gene: TRBV5-1; CDR3aa: CASSLGVINEQFF
j_gene: TRBJ1-5; len: 14; v_gene: TRBV20-1; CDR3aa: CSARGVEGGKPQHF
j_gene: TRBJ1-3; len: 14; v_gene: TRBV29-1; CDR3aa: CSVIGGLSGNTIYF
j_gene: TRBJ2-7; len: 14; v_gene: TRBV7-2; CDR3aa: CASSYIYKNYEQYF
j_gene: TRBJ1-1; len: 12; v_gene: TRBV7-8; CDR3aa: CASSLGTGEAFF